Following are 23 T cell receptor beta chains from one sample sequenced in a study of T cell responses to AZD1222 COVID-19 vaccine. The protocol was immunoSEQ multiplex PCR, while the TCRdb copy is restricted to in-frame clones and leaves out a portion. The profile covers more than 85,000 clones, with 88% appearing a single time and roughly 1.5% taken by the ten largest. The sample here was peripheral blood, taken on day 0 of AZD1222 vaccination. The source of these receptors is an adult in good health.

The chain uses TRBV19 and TRBJ1-5; a weak D match, TRBD1 (5 bases). The V end was cut by 3 bases, the J end by 3 bases, with 12 bases between. The CDR3 contains 15 residues. The V gene's germline CDR1 is LNHDA and CDR2 SQIVND (reference sequence). CDR3 sequence: CASSMVDSNNQPQHF. CDR3 bases: TGTGCCAGTAGTATGGTTGACAGCAACAATCAGCCCCAGCATTTT.

The chain uses TRBV11-2 and TRBJ2-1; no clear D. V lost 4 bases and J lost 10, with 8 bases in between. Germline V gene data show CDR1 as SGHAT and CDR2 as FQNNGV. The CDR3 is made up of 11 amino acids. CDR3 sequence reads: CASSYGVEQFF. Here the CDR3 DNA reads TGTGCCAGCAGCTACGGTGTAGAGCAGTTCTTC.

The chain has TRBV10-3 and TRBJ1-4; TRBD1 might be the D (6 bases). The length of the CDR3 is 12 residues. Germline V gene lookup returns CDR1 ENHRY and CDR2 SYGVKD. The ends were cut back, 8 bases at V and 5 bases at J, with 9 bases in the middle. The CDR3 DNA follows: TGTGCCATCCGACAGGAGAATGAAAAACTGTTTTTT. This sequence encodes CAIRQENEKLFF.

CDR3 in DNA: TGTGCCAGTAGTCCCGGGACCCGCACAGATACGCAGTATTTT. Protein: CASSPGTRTDTQYF. The chain links TRBV19 to TRBJ2-3, with D perhaps being TRBD1 or TRBD2 (5 bases each). Germline V lookup: CDR1 LNHDA, CDR2 SQIVND (reference sequence). V lost 5 bases, J lost 1 base, and 10 bases lay in between. The CDR3 is 14 amino acids. Complete variable domain (other parts from reference TRBV19 and TRBJ2-3): DGGITQSPKYLFRKEGQNVTLSCEQNLNHDAMYWYRQDPGQGLRLIYYSQIVNDFQKGDIAEGYSVSREKKESFPLTVTSAQKNPTAFYLCASSPGTRTDTQYFGPGTRLTVL.

This clone was counted only a few times. The rearrangement links TRBV3-1 (or the pseudogene TRBV3-2) to TRBJ2-1, with D possibly being TRBD2 (6 bases). Trimming shortened V by 4 bases and J by 0 bases, and 25 bases separated the two germline ends. CDR3 length equals 20 residues. Germline CDR1 reads LGHDT; CDR2 reads YNNKEL (reference sequence). CDR3 nucleotide sequence: TGTGCCAGCAGCCCGGGACTTCACTCCTGGGTTACTAGCTCCTACAATGAGCAGTTCTTC. Protein sequence: CASSPGLHSWVTSSYNEQFF.

The chain recombines TRBV4-1 with TRBJ1-5, with D possibly matching TRBD1 (5 bases). The V gene's germline CDR1 is MGHRA and CDR2 YSYEKL. The V end lost 6 bases, the J end lost 7 bases, and 16 bases lay between the germline ends. This CDR3 has 14 residues. The CDR3 loop reads CASSPGGRGQPQHF. In DNA form, the CDR3 reads TGCGCCAGCAGTCCCGGGGGTCGGGGCCAGCCCCAGCATTTT.

The gene calls are TRBV12-3 or TRBV12-4 and TRBJ2-2; D may be TRBD1 (6 bases). V was shortened by 6 bases and J by 13 bases, with 15 bases between the two germline ends. This CDR3 region has 12 residues. CDR3 residues: CASSTNRDGLFF. DNA of the CDR3: TGTGCCAGCAGCACGAACAGGGACGGGCTGTTTTTT.

This clone was detected once. The same CDR3 arises from other DNA sequences in this sample as well. The rearrangement uses TRBV19 and TRBJ1-5; TRBD1 matches 9 bases. From germline, CDR1 is LNHDA and CDR2 SQIVND (reference sequence). This CDR3 comprises 14 residues. The ends lost 3 bases at V and 7 bases at J; junction bases unmatched: 4. CDR3 DNA sequence: TGTGCCAGTAGTATCGTGACAGGGGGACAGCCCCAGCATTTT. Its translation is CASSIVTGGQPQHF.

The V and J genes are TRBV5-1 and TRBJ2-1; 16 bases line up with TRBD2. This CDR3 has 19 residues. The trim removed 4 bases at V and 0 bases at J, leaving 7 bases unmatched. Germline-derived CDR1 and CDR2 are SGHRS and YFSETQ. The CDR3 here is CASSPVGTSGGASYNEQFF. In DNA form, the CDR3 reads TGCGCCAGCAGCCCGGTGGGGACTAGCGGGGGGGCCTCCTACAATGAGCAGTTCTTC.

This rearrangement joins TRBV14 to TRBJ1-2; D unresolved. From germline, CDR1 is SGHDN and CDR2 FVKESK. This CDR3 has 14 amino acids. Trimming removed 0 bases at V and 8 bases at J, with 13 bases between. In nucleotides, the CDR3 is TGTGCCAGCAGCCAAGATAGGAGGAGAGGAGGCTACACCTTC. It encodes CASSQDRRRGGYTF. The whole variable domain, filled in from reference TRBV14 and TRBJ1-2, reads EAGVTQFPSHSVIEKGQTVTLRCDPISGHDNLYWYRRVMGKEIKFLLHFVKESKQDESGMPNNRFLAERTGGTYSTLKVQPAELEDSGVYFCASSQDRRRGGYTFGSGTRLTVV.

V usage is TRBV19 and J usage is TRBJ1-1; D is perhaps TRBD1 (6 bases). CDR3 size: 11 residues. Germline V gives CDR1 LNHDA, CDR2 SQIVND (reference sequence). Trimming left V 3 bases short and J 11 bases short, with 10 bases between. The CDR3 DNA sequence: TGTGCCAGTAGTATTACAGGGAATGCTTTCTTT. This gives the protein CASSITGNAFF. Based on the CDR3 plus reference TRBV19 and TRBJ1-1, the full variable domain is DGGITQSPKYLFRKEGQNVTLSCEQNLNHDAMYWYRQDPGQGLRLIYYSQIVNDFQKGDIAEGYSVSREKKESFPLTVTSAQKNPTAFYLCASSITGNAFFGQGTRLTVV.

This clone showed up just once. The chain combines TRBV27 with TRBJ2-3; tentative D call: TRBD1 (6 bases). Per germline, CDR1 MNHEY and CDR2 SMNVEV (reference sequence). The CDR3 is 15 residues long. Trimming shortened V by 7 bases and J by 5 bases, and 19 bases separated the two germline ends. CDR3 residues: CASTLDGGSGDTQYF. The CDR3 DNA sequence: TGTGCCAGCACCCTTGATGGGGGCAGTGGAGATACGCAGTATTTT.

The CDR3: CASRKGTRTDTQYF. DNA for the CDR3: TGTGCCAGCAGGAAGGGGACAAGGACAGATACGCAGTATTTT. The chain recombines TRBV2 with TRBJ2-3; weak D call: TRBD1 (6 bases). V gave up 6 bases and J gave up 3 bases, with 13 bases separating them. The V gene's germline CDR1 is SNHLY and CDR2 FYNNEI. This CDR3 contains 14 residues.

Written as DNA, the CDR3 is TGTGCCAGCAGCAAAAGCGGGGGGGCCGTTGGAGATACGCAGTATTTT. Protein: CASSKSGGAVGDTQYF. V gene TRBV5-8 combines with J gene TRBJ2-3, with 10 positions matching TRBD2. V shed 4 bases, J shed 5 bases, and the junction held 10 bases outside the gene matches. The germline gives CDR1 SGHTS, CDR2 YDEGEE. The CDR3 contains 16 residues.

The rearrangement joins TRBV29-1 to TRBJ2-3, with 9 bases fitting TRBD2. The germline gives CDR1 SQVTM, CDR2 ANQGSEA. V lost 6 bases and J lost 4; bases outside the gene matches: 5. The CDR3 length is 13 residues. In DNA form, the CDR3 reads TGCAGCGTAATAGCGGGAGTGTCAGATACGCAGTATTTT. It yields the protein CSVIAGVSDTQYF.

This clone was found once. The gene calls are TRBV30 and TRBJ1-6; 8 bases match TRBD1. V was pared by 4 bases and J by 5 bases, with 10 bases of the junction left unmatched. This CDR3 is built from 16 residues. CDR1 is GTSNPN and CDR2 is SVGIG in the germline V gene (reference sequence). The CDR3 coding sequence is TGTGCCTGGAAAATAACAGGGGGGAGAAATAATTCACCCCTCCACTTT. Translation gives CAWKITGGRNNSPLHF.

This clone showed up just a few times. The chain combines TRBV3-1 (or the pseudogene TRBV3-2) with TRBJ2-2; D is uncertain. The CDR3 sequence is 11 residues long. The V end lost 5 bases, the J end lost 4 bases, and 2 bases lay between the germline ends. Looked up from germline, CDR1 is LGHDT and CDR2 is YNNKEL (reference sequence). In nucleotides, the CDR3 is TGTGCCAGCAGCTCCACCGGGGAGCTGTTTTTT. The encoded protein is CASSSTGELFF.

The gene calls are TRBV7-9 and TRBJ2-7; 7 bases map to TRBD1. With V trimmed by 4 bases and J by 0 bases, 9 bases remained unmatched. CDR3 length: 16 residues. CDR1 and CDR2 from the germline V gene are SEHNR and FQNEAQ (reference sequence). This CDR3 reads CASSSRDSITSYEQYF. CDR3 in DNA: TGTGCCAGCAGCTCGAGGGACAGCATTACCTCCTACGAGCAGTACTTC.

This chain uses TRBV7-2 with TRBJ2-5; tentatively, D is TRBD2 (5 bases). The ends were cut back, 2 bases at V and 2 bases at J, with 12 bases in the middle. The CDR3 is 15 amino acids. From germline, CDR1 is SGHTA and CDR2 FQGNSA. The chain's CDR3 is CASSLLRTGQETQYF. The CDR3 nucleotides are TGTGCCAGCAGCTTATTAAGAACGGGACAAGAGACCCAGTACTTC.

The CDR3 region has the DNA TGTGCCAGCAGTTGGGGGTCGGGCACCGGGGAGCTGTTTTTT. Translation: CASSWGSGTGELFF. The gene calls are TRBV6-5 and TRBJ2-2; D may correspond to TRBD1 or TRBD2 (5 bases each). The CDR3 has 14 amino acids. Germline CDR1 reads MNHEY; CDR2 reads SVGAGI. Trimming shortened V by 4 bases and J by 4 bases, and 10 bases separated the two germline ends.

The chain employs TRBV19 and TRBJ2-7; 7 bases map to TRBD1. V trimming: 5 bases; J trimming: 3 bases; junction bases outside the gene matches: 10. Germline CDR1 reads LNHDA; CDR2 reads SQIVND (reference sequence). CDR3 length: 15 residues. The CDR3 DNA is TGTGCCAGTAGTTCGAGACCGGGACAGAACTACGAGCAGTACTTC. This encodes CASSSRPGQNYEQYF.

The chain recombines TRBV5-6 with TRBJ1-5; D is unclear. CDR1 is SGHDT and CDR2 is YYEEEE in the germline V gene. V dropped 0 bases and J dropped 7 bases, with 11 bases sitting between them. CDR3 length: 14 residues. In DNA form, the CDR3 reads TGTGCCAGCAGCTTGGGCAATTCTAGGCAGCCCCAGCATTTT. As protein: CASSLGNSRQPQHF.

This clone was observed a few times. The rearrangement joins TRBV20-1 to TRBJ1-1; D unresolved. CDR3 length: 15 residues. Trimming stripped 3 bases from V and 7 bases from J, with 21 bases between. In germline, CDR1 is DFQATT, CDR2 SNEGSKA (reference sequence). The DNA for the CDR3 is TGCAGTGCTAGTGACATTGGCCTCCAAGCCGATGAAGCTTTCTTT. It specifies CSASDIGLQADEAFF.